Listed here are 26 T cell receptor beta chains from one sample, sequenced in a study of patients and donors after allogeneic stem cell transplantation. Each CDR3 protein gets one entry after TCRdb re-called the RT-PCR reads with MiXCR. In the table there are 160,000 or so distinct CDR3 sequences, 24% of which are singletons. Sequences were obtained from blood, either unsorted or a sorted T cell fraction (not recorded which). These receptors all come from a human donor who was either an allogeneic HSCT recipient or a stem cell or donor lymphocyte infusion donor (not recorded which). It is not recorded whose cells these are; they may come from a transplant donor.

This rearrangement joins TRBV7-8 to TRBJ1-5, with a possible D match to TRBD1 (6 bases). CDR1 SGHVS and CDR2 FQNEAQ come from the germline V gene. The V and J ends lost 4 bases and 4 bases respectively, with 11 bases between them. CDR3 size: 14 residues. This CDR3 reads CASSSRTANQPQHF. The CDR3 bases are TGTGCCAGCAGCTCCCGGACAGCAAATCAGCCCCAGCATTTT.

This clonotype was recorded a few times. V and J are TRBV4-2 and TRBJ2-1; D may correspond to TRBD1 or TRBD2 (6 bases each). Germline V gene lookup returns CDR1 LGHNA and CDR2 YNFKEQ. The V and J ends lost 0 bases and 0 bases respectively, with 15 bases between them. The CDR3 runs to 18 residues. As DNA, the CDR3 is TGTGCCAGCAGCCAAGAACGGGAAGGGGGGAGCTCCTACAATGAGCAGTTCTTC. It translates to CASSQEREGGSSYNEQFF.

This clonotype was observed many times. J is TRBJ1-1 and V is TRBV5-1; D gene ambiguous. Germline V lookup: CDR1 SGHRS, CDR2 YFSETQ. V lost 4 bases, J lost 6 bases, and 10 bases lay in between. The CDR3 is 12 residues long. Written as DNA, the CDR3 is TGCGCCAGCAGCGAGGGTGGGGCTGAAGCTTTCTTT. It yields the protein CASSEGGAEAFF.

This CDR3 is CASSFDRPRGYTF. CDR3 nucleotides: TGTGCCAGCAGCTTTGACAGGCCGAGGGGCTACACCTTC. This chain connects TRBV7-9 to TRBJ1-2; D is possibly TRBD1 (6 bases). CDR1 SEHNR and CDR2 FQNEAQ come from the germline V gene (reference sequence). The CDR3 is 13 amino acids. With 3 bases removed from V and 8 bases from J, the gap between germline ends came to 13 bases.

This clonotype was counted only a few times. This chain links TRBV5-1 with TRBJ1-4; unclear D gene. The CDR3 has 15 residues. The V gene lost 0 bases and the J gene lost 7 bases, with 13 bases spanning the gap. Germline loops: CDR1 SGHRS, CDR2 YFSETQ. The CDR3: CASSLEGGGSEKLFF. In DNA form, the CDR3 reads TGCGCCAGCAGCTTGGAGGGCGGCGGCAGTGAAAAACTGTTTTTT.

In its sample, this clonotype was seen a few times. The DNA for the CDR3 is TGTGCCATCAGTGTAGCAGGGTCGAGCTATGGCTACACCTTC. Translation: CAISVAGSSYGYTF. The rearrangement uses TRBV10-3 and TRBJ1-2, with a possible D match to TRBD1 (5 bases). V lost 4 bases and J 4 bases, leaving 13 bases between the germline ends. CDR1 and CDR2 from the germline V gene are ENHRY and SYGVKD. This CDR3 has 14 amino acids.

The chain carries TRBV7-3 and TRBJ1-4, with D possibly being TRBD1 (5 bases). Germline lookup yields CDR1 SGHTA and CDR2 FQGTGA. This CDR3 is 17 amino acids long. V lost 1 base, J lost 5 bases, and 17 bases lay in between. This CDR3 reads CASSLMVTAGVNEKLFF. In nucleotides, the CDR3 is TGTGCCAGCAGCTTAATGGTGACAGCTGGGGTGAATGAAAAACTGTTTTTT.

This chain uses TRBV11-3 with TRBJ1-1; 7 nucleotides line up with TRBD1. The CDR3 runs to 15 residues. CDR1 and CDR2 from the germline V gene are SGHNT and YENEEA. J lost 5 bases, V lost 4 bases, and 10 bases had no gene match. This chain's CDR3 is CASSSEERQGTEAFF. CDR3 in DNA: TGTGCCAGCAGCTCAGAAGAAAGACAGGGAACTGAAGCTTTCTTT. Complete variable domain (other parts from reference TRBV11-3 and TRBJ1-1): EAGVVQSPRYKIIEKKQPVAFWCNPISGHNTLYWYLQNLGQGPELLIRYENEEAVDDSQLPKDRFSAERLKGVDSTLKIQPAELGDSAVYLCASSSEERQGTEAFFGQGTRLTVV.

This clonotype was seen a handful of times. V is TRBV25-1 and J is TRBJ1-2, with D maybe TRBD1 (5 bases). The germline V gene encodes CDR1 MGHDK and CDR2 SYGVNS. The length of the CDR3 is 15 residues. V was cut by 3 bases and J by 4 bases, with 15 bases left in between. The CDR3 sequence is CASSEPSGDRYGYTF. CDR3 nucleotides: TGTGCCAGCAGTGAGCCATCCGGGGACCGCTATGGCTACACCTTC.

This clonotype was seen a handful of times. V gene TRBV5-1 combines with J gene TRBJ2-5; possibly TRBD2 for D (5 bases). CDR1 is SGHRS, CDR2 YFSETQ, per germline. Trimming removed 4 bases from V and 5 bases from J, with 18 bases in between. The CDR3 contains 15 residues. The CDR3 protein is CASSPQTGRGETQYF. Written as DNA, the CDR3 is TGCGCCAGCAGCCCTCAGACTGGGAGAGGCGAGACCCAGTACTTC.

This clonotype was counted between two and nine times. The V and J genes are TRBV5-1 and TRBJ1-2; 7 bases map to TRBD1. The CDR3 extends over 15 amino acids. Unmatched junction bases numbered 10, after V lost 4 bases and J lost 4 bases. Germline values: CDR1 SGHRS, CDR2 YFSETQ. CDR3 loop: CASSPQTGRFYGYTF. DNA of the CDR3: TGCGCCAGCAGCCCGCAGACAGGGCGCTTCTATGGCTACACCTTC.

This CDR3 reads CASSLWGGGPIDTQYF. The CDR3 coding sequence is TGTGCCAGCAGCTTATGGGGCGGGGGCCCAATAGATACGCAGTATTTT. The chain links TRBV7-2 to TRBJ2-3; tentatively, D is TRBD2 (7 bases). CDR1 SGHTA and CDR2 FQGNSA come from the germline V gene. The length of the CDR3 is 16 residues. V lost 2 bases, J lost 5 bases, and 17 bases lay in between.

The J gene is TRBJ1-1, the V gene TRBV27, with D possibly matching TRBD1 (5 bases). V was clipped by 5 bases and J by 1 base, with 11 bases between them. The CDR3 consists of 14 residues. CDR1 MNHEY and CDR2 SMNVEV come from the germline V gene (reference sequence). CDR3 coding DNA: TGTGCCAGCAGTGAGTGGCAGGGGAACACTGAAGCTTTCTTT. Its protein is CASSEWQGNTEAFF.

The gene calls are TRBV4-3 and TRBJ2-5, with D possibly being TRBD2 (6 bases). Germline V gene data show CDR1 as LGHNA and CDR2 as YSLEER. Deletions cut 0 bases from V and 0 bases from J, with 8 bases between. The CDR3 totals 15 residues. The CDR3 loop reads CASSQDRRDQETQYF. CDR3 DNA sequence: TGCGCCAGCAGCCAAGATAGGAGGGACCAAGAGACCCAGTACTTC.

The V gene is TRBV15, the J gene TRBJ1-2, with D hard to call. The ends were cut back, 0 bases at V and 3 bases at J, with 11 bases in the middle. CDR1 is LNHNV and CDR2 is YYDKDF in the germline V gene (reference sequence). The length of the CDR3 is 15 residues. This chain's CDR3 is CATSREVVGYYGYTF. CDR3 sequence (DNA): TGTGCCACCAGCAGAGAAGTGGTGGGGTACTATGGCTACACCTTC.

Only a few counts were recorded for this clonotype. This chain connects TRBV10-3 to TRBJ1-2, with a tentative D call TRBD1 (6 bases). The germline CDR1 and CDR2 sequences are ENHRY and SYGVKD. The CDR3 length is 15 residues. With 0 bases removed from V and 1 base from J, the gap between germline ends came to 9 bases. The DNA of the CDR3 is TGTGCCATCAGTGAGTCTGGACAGTTTAACTATGGCTACACCTTC. Encoded protein: CAISESGQFNYGYTF.

This clonotype was seen a few times. The chain joins TRBV5-1 to TRBJ2-1; 16 positions match TRBD2. The germline V gene encodes CDR1 SGHRS and CDR2 YFSETQ. The J segment lost 9 bases and the V segment lost 4 bases, leaving 10 bases of the junction unmatched. This CDR3 has 17 residues. CDR3 bases: TGCGCCAGCAGCACCAGATGGGGACTAGCGGGGGGGCCTGAGCAGTTCTTC. Its protein is CASSTRWGLAGGPEQFF. Supplemented by reference TRBV5-1 and TRBJ2-1, the full variable domain reads KAGVTQTPRYLIKTRGQQVTLSCSPISGHRSVSWYQQTPGQGLQFLFEYFSETQRNKGNFPGRFSGRQFSNSRSEMNVSTLELGDSALYLCASSTRWGLAGGPEQFFGPGTRLTVL.

This chain links TRBV21-1 with TRBJ2-2; the table's D call, TRBD2, was not checked against the DNA. TRBV21-1 is a recognized pseudogene. There are 16 residues in the CDR3. The CDR3 DNA reads as TGTGCCAGCAGCACGACTAGCGGGAGCCCGCCAGGGGAGCTGTTTTTT. Translated: CASSTTSGSPPGELFF.

This clonotype came up a few times. The DNA of the CDR3 is TGCAGCGTTAGGGATGGGAAGGGAGCTTTCTTT. Its translation: CSVRDGKGAFF. V is TRBV29-1 and J is TRBJ1-1; D unclear. V dropped 5 bases and J dropped 10 bases, with 14 bases sitting between them. This CDR3 region has 11 residues. Germline CDR1 reads SQVTM; CDR2 reads ANQGSEA. The complete variable domain, with remaining parts taken from reference TRBV29-1 and TRBJ1-1, reads SAVISQKPSRDICQRGTSLTIQCQVDSQVTMMFWYRQQPGQSLTLIATANQGSEATYESGFVIDKFPISRPNLTFSTLTVSNMSPEDSSIYLCSVRDGKGAFFGQGTRLTVV.

This clonotype has only a few counts. The rearrangement links TRBV20-1 to TRBJ2-6; no firm D call. This CDR3 has 12 residues. Germline lookup yields CDR1 DFQATT and CDR2 SNEGSKA (reference sequence). V lost 3 bases, J lost 1 base, and 1 base lay in between. This CDR3 reads CSASSGANVLTF. The CDR3 coding sequence is TGCAGTGCTAGTTCTGGGGCCAACGTCCTGACTTTC.

This clonotype was observed a few times. This chain connects TRBV28 to TRBJ2-1; TRBD2 aligns across 10 bases. CDR1 is MDHEN, CDR2 SYDVKM, per germline. This CDR3 contains 14 residues. V trimming: 4 bases; J trimming: 6 bases; junction bases outside the gene matches: 3. CDR3 nucleotides: TGTGCCAGCAGTTATCTAGCGGGGGCCAATGAGCAGTTCTTC. Protein: CASSYLAGANEQFF.

The chain has TRBV13 and TRBJ2-7; TRBD1 might be the D (6 bases). Trimming removed 5 bases from V and 2 bases from J, with 13 bases in between. The germline V gene has CDR1 PRHDT and CDR2 FYEKMQ (reference sequence). The CDR3 totals 14 residues. Here the CDR3 reads CASSLMDSPYEQYF. The DNA of the CDR3 is TGTGCCAGCAGCCTAATGGACAGTCCCTACGAGCAGTACTTC. Filled out from reference TRBV13 and TRBJ2-7, the complete variable domain reads AAGVIQSPRHLIKEKRETATLKCYPIPRHDTVYWYQQGPGQDPQFLISFYEKMQSDKGSIPDRFSAQQFSDYHSELNMSSLELGDSALYFCASSLMDSPYEQYFGPGTRLTVT.

This clonotype turned up a few times. The rearrangement links TRBV20-1 to TRBJ2-1; D not certain. The CDR3 runs 15 residues. Germline CDR1 reads DFQATT; CDR2 reads SNEGSKA (reference sequence). Trimming took off 4 bases at V and 0 bases at J, with 13 bases between the two ends. The CDR3 loop is CSANHTASSYNEQFF. CDR3 sequence (DNA): TGCAGTGCTAACCATACAGCTAGCTCCTACAATGAGCAGTTCTTC.

In this sample, this clonotype turned up many times. The J gene is TRBJ1-1, the V gene TRBV6-4; the D is unclear. Germline V lookup: CDR1 MRHNA, CDR2 SNTAGT. The CDR3 extends over 13 amino acids. The V end lost 0 bases, the J end lost 5 bases, and 7 bases lay between the germline ends. The CDR3 sequence: CASSDSWETEAFF. The CDR3 nucleotides are TGTGCCAGCAGTGACTCCTGGGAAACTGAAGCTTTCTTT.

The chain carries TRBV7-2 and TRBJ2-4, with 7 positions matching TRBD2. This CDR3 is 16 amino acids long. V was pared by 2 bases and J by 0 bases, with 4 bases of the junction left unmatched. Germline assignment: CDR1 SGHTA and CDR2 FQGNSA. The CDR3, as DNA: TGTGCCAGCAGCTTATGGCTAGCGGCAGCCAAAAACATTCAGTACTTC. This encodes CASSLWLAAAKNIQYF.

The V gene is TRBV5-1, the J gene TRBJ1-2, with TRBD1 as a possible D gene (6 bases). Germline V gene sequence: CDR1 SGHRS, CDR2 YFSETQ. The CDR3 is 14 residues long. The V end was cut by 0 bases, the J end by 8 bases, with 14 bases between. CDR3 coding DNA: TGCGCCAGCAGCTTGGAGGGGCAGGGGAGAGGCTACACCTTC. Its translation is CASSLEGQGRGYTF. The variable domain in full, completed from reference TRBV5-1 and TRBJ1-2, reads KAGVTQTPRYLIKTRGQQVTLSCSPISGHRSVSWYQQTPGQGLQFLFEYFSETQRNKGNFPGRFSGRQFSNSRSEMNVSTLELGDSALYLCASSLEGQGRGYTFGSGTRLTVV.